This record concerns one T cell receptor beta chain sequence. The data belong to a study of blood T cell repertoires in COVID-19. Overall study: Samples taken during acute and convalescent COVID-19 were collected in the United States, Italy and Spain. T cells, B-cell-depleted T cells, or PBMCs provided the cDNA or gDNA that served as material.

Per the authors' pipeline: Reference gene primers were amplified, and this amplification served to estimate nucleated cell counts. The protocol was immunoSEQ multiplex PCR, while the TCRdb copy is restricted to in-frame clones and leaves out a portion. V, J and clone size are those of that table, while D and trimming were read from the DNA. Counted here are about 91,000 clones, around nine tenths occurring once; the ten biggest clones make up around 5%. The germline gives CDR1 MRHNA, CDR2 SNTAGT. V was cut by 5 bases and J by 2 bases, with 10 bases left in between. The CDR3 is 15 amino acids. The source of this sequence is a woman over 75 with active COVID-19. This chain uses TRBV6-4 with TRBJ2-6; D is possibly TRBD1 (6 bases). The sequenced sample was peripheral blood. The CDR3 bases are TGTGCCAGCAGTCCCACAGGGACTGGGGCCAACGTCCTGACTTTC. It yields the protein CASSPTGTGANVLTF.